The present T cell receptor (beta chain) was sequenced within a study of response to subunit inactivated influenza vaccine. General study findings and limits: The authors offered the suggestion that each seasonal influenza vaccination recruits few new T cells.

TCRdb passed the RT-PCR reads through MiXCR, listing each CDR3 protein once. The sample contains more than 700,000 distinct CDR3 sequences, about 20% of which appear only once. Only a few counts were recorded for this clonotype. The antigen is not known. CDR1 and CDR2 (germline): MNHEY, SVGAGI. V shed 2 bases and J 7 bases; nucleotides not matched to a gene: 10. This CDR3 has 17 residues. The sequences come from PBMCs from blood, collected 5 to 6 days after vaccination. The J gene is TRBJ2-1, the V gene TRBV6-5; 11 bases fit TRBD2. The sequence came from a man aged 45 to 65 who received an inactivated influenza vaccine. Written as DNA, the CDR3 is TGTGCCAGCAGTTACGGCCCGGCTAGCGGGAGGATGAATGAGCAGTTCTTC. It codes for CASSYGPASGRMNEQFF.